A selection of T cell receptor beta chains follows, all from one sample in a study of blood T cell repertoires in COVID-19. Clones were sequenced by immunoSEQ multiplex PCR, and TCRdb holds only the in-frame ones, with some missing. The data show 35,000 to 45,000 clones, with around 89% seen just once and over 3.5% held by the top ten. Specimen: peripheral blood. These receptors all stem from a human donor in a cohort sampled during active COVID-19. The CDR3 runs from the conserved cysteine through the conserved F or W. The order of the fields is D gene, clone size, J gene, CDR3 length, V gene, CDR3 protein, CDR3 DNA. A D gene is named only where the DNA matches it firmly. The listing skips clone size in some rows; elsewhere it reads once, few, many or a size class.

>TRBD1|-|TRBJ1-4|15|TRBV2
CASRTQTGANEKLFF
TGTGCCAGCAGGACCCAGACAGGGGCTAATGAAAAACTGTTTTTT
>-|-|TRBJ1-6|18|TRBV7-3
CASSLTTIETDYNSPLHF
TGTGCCAGCAGCTTAACTACTATTGAGACAGATTATAATTCACCCCTCCACTTT
>-|-|TRBJ2-5|12|TRBV30
CAWTVGEETQYF
TGTGCCTGGACTGTGGGCGAAGAGACCCAGTACTTC
>-|-|TRBJ1-1|17|TRBV27
CASSSFDKSQGRTEAFF
TGTGCCAGCAGTTCATTCGATAAATCCCAGGGGAGAACTGAAGCTTTCTTT
>-|-|TRBJ1-2|17|TRBV19
CASSIRSEGGLSYGYTF
TGTGCCAGTAGTATCCGTAGTGAGGGCGGCCTCAGCTATGGCTACACCTTC
>TRBD1|once|TRBJ1-4|15|TRBV7-2
CASSWGQPSNEKLFF
TGTGCCAGCAGCTGGGGACAGCCTAGTAATGAAAAACTGTTTTTT
>-|-|TRBJ2-3|16|TRBV5-4
CASSDFLAGATDTQYF
TGTGCCAGCAGCGACTTCTTGGCAGGGGCCACAGATACGCAGTATTTT
>TRBD2|-|TRBJ2-1|15|TRBV11-2
CASSHGGAVYNEQFF
TGTGCCAGCAGCCACGGGGGGGCCGTCTACAATGAGCAGTTCTTC
>-|-|TRBJ1-2|15|TRBV10-2
CASLDQRTSDYGYTF
TGCGCCAGCCTAGATCAGAGGACATCCGACTATGGCTACACCTTC
>-|-|TRBJ2-7|12|TRBV5-4
CASSWGGGEQYF
TGTGCCAGCAGCTGGGGCGGAGGGGAGCAGTACTTC
>-|-|TRBJ1-3|12|TRBV7-2
CASRTQGNTIYF
TGTGCCAGCAGGACACAGGGAAACACCATATATTTT
>TRBD1|-|TRBJ2-3|15|TRBV7-9
CASSLSPQGAGTQYF
TGTGCCAGCAGCTTAAGTCCCCAGGGGGCTGGGACGCAGTATTTT
>-|-|TRBJ2-5|15|TRBV4-2
CASSQGGGVLETQYF
TGTGCCAGCAGCCAAGGCGGGGGCGTTTTGGAGACCCAGTACTTC
>TRBD1|-|TRBJ2-3|18|TRBV11-2
CASSIRTGHPTATDTQYF
TGTGCCAGCAGCATACGGACAGGACACCCTACTGCCACAGATACGCAGTATTTT
>TRBD1|-|TRBJ2-3|15|TRBV7-8
CASSTTRQGSNTQYF
TGTGCCAGCAGTACCACCCGACAGGGCTCGAATACGCAGTATTTT
>-|few|TRBJ1-5|15|TRBV19
CASSSAATSNQPQHF
TGTGCCAGTAGTTCCGCCGCTACGAGCAATCAGCCCCAGCATTTT